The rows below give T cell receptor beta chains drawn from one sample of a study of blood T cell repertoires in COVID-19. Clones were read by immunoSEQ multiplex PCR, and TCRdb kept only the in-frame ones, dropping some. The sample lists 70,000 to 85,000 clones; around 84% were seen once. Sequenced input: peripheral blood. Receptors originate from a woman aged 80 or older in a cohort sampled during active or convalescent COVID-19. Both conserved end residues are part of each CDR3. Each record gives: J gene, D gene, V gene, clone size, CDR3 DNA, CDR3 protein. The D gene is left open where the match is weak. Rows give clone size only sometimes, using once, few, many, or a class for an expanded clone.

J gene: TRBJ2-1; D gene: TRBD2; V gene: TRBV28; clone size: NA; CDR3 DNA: TGTGCCAGCAGTTTAAGGGTAGCGGGAGGGCGTATTGAGCAGTTCTTC; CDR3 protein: CASSLRVAGGRIEQFF
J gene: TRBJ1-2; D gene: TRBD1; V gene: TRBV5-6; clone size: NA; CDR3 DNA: TGTGCCAGCAGATCCGGGACAGGCCACTATGGCTACACCTTC; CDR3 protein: CASRSGTGHYGYTF
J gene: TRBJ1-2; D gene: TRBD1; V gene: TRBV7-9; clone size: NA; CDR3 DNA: TGTGCCAGCAGCCCGACAGGGGGGCTTGGGCATGGCTACACCTTC; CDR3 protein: CASSPTGGLGHGYTF
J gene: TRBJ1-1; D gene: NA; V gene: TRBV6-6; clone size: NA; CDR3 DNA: TGTGCCAGCAGTTACGGTGACATTATGAACACTGAAGCTTTCTTT; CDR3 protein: CASSYGDIMNTEAFF
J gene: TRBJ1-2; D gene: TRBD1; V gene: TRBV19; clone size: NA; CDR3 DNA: TGTGCCAGTAGTATAGGTGCAGGGGGCCTTGGCTACACCTTC; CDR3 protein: CASSIGAGGLGYTF
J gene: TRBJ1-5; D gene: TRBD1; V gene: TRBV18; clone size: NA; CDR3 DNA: TGTGCCAGCTCACCCGGGACAGGGGGCTTTCAGCCCCAGCATTTT; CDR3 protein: CASSPGTGGFQPQHF
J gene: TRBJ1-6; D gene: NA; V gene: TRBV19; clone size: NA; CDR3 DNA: TGTGCCAGTAGTATACAGGGCTCTCCGGCTGTTTCCCTCCACTTT; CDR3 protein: CASSIQGSPAVSLHF
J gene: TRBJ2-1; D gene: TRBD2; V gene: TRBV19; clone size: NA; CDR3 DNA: TGTGCCAGTAGTATTCTGGATAGCGGGGGTTACAATGAGCAGTTCTTC; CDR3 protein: CASSILDSGGYNEQFF
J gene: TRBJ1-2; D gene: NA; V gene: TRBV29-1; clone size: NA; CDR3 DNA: TGCAGCGTTTGGGGCAATGGCTACACCTTC; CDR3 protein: CSVWGNGYTF
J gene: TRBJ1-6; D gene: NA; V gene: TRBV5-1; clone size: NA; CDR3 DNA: TGCGCCAGCAGCTTGGAGGGGAGGGGTTCACCCCTCCACTTT; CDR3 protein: CASSLEGRGSPLHF
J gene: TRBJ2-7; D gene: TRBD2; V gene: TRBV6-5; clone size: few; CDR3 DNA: TGTGCCAGCAGTCCCCGCGGGGGGCCCTACGAGCAGTACTTC; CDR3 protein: CASSPRGGPYEQYF
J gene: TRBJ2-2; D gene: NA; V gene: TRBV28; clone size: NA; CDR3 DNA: TGTGCCAGCAGCCACTCGAACACCGGGGAGCTGTTTTTT; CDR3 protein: CASSHSNTGELFF